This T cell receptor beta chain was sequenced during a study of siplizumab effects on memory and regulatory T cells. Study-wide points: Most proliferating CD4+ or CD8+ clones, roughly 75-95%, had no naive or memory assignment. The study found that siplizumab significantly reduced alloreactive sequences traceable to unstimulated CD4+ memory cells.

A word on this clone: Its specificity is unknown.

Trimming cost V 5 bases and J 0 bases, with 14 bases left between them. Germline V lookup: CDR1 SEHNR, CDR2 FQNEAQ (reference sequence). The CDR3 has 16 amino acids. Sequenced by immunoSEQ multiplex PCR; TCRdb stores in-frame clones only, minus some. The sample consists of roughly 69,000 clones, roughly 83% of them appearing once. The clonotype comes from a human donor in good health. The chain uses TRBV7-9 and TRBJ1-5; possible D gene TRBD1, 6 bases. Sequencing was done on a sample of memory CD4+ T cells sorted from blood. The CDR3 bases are TGTGCCAGCAGCCCAGGACAGTTGGATAGCAATCAGCCCCAGCATTTT. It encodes CASSPGQLDSNQPQHF.